This TCR beta chain was captured in a study of T-cell reconstitution after alpha-beta-depleted transplantation in children. This clonotype showed up just a few times. Library preparation (for TCRbeta) was performed with unique molecular identifiers. Via MiXCR, TCRdb re-called the PCR reads, giving one row per CDR3 protein. The repertoire holds almost 600,000 distinct CDR3 sequences, with 25% to 30% as singletons. CDR1 and CDR2 from the germline V gene are SGHTA and FQGNSA. The CDR3 length is 15 residues. V lost 2 bases and J lost 7, with 15 bases in between. The TCR originated in a boy in the first two years of life with Wiskott-Aldrich syndrome, due to receive a stem cell transplant. The chain couples TRBV7-2 to TRBJ2-1; D call uncertain. The source was PBMCs, collected before TCRalphabeta/CD19-depleted stem cell transplant. CDR3 in amino acids: CASSLSATLRNEQFF. CDR3 DNA sequence: TGTGCCAGCAGCTTATCTGCGACCCTTAGGAATGAGCAGTTCTTC.